This T cell receptor beta chain stems from a study of patients and donors after allogeneic stem cell transplantation. TCRdb redid the calling of the RT-PCR reads with MiXCR, one entry per CDR3 protein. The sample lists approximately 98,000 distinct CDR3 sequences; 35% to 45% were seen once. This CDR3 contains 13 residues. Trimming took 3 bases from V and 11 from J, leaving 11 bases between them. Germline lookup yields CDR1 MDHEN and CDR2 SYDVKM. The sequence derives from a human donor who was either an allogeneic HSCT recipient or a stem cell or donor lymphocyte infusion donor (not recorded which). It is not recorded whose cells these are; they may come from a transplant donor. The specimen sequenced was blood, either unsorted or a sorted T cell fraction (not recorded which). The gene calls are TRBV28 and TRBJ1-6, with D unclear. In DNA, the CDR3 is TGTGCCAGCAGTTTCCTTAGGGAGACACCCCTCCACTTT. It specifies CASSFLRETPLHF. Using reference TRBV28 and TRBJ1-6 for the parts outside the CDR3, the full variable domain is DVKVTQSSRYLVKRTGEKVFLECVQDMDHENMFWYRQDPGLGLRLIYFSYDVKMKEKGDIPEGYSVSREKKERFSLILESASTNQTSMYLCASSFLRETPLHFGNGTRLTVT.